A selection of T cell receptor beta chains follows, all from one sample in a study of T cells in Graves' hyperthyroidism and ophthalmopathy. TCRdb recomputed calls from the multiplex PCR reads with MiXCR, one row per CDR3 protein. The data show about 260,000 distinct CDR3 sequences, approximately 16% seen once. Material for sequencing was blood. Receptors were obtained from a woman aged 18-29 years with Graves' ophthalmopathy. Each CDR3 is given with its conserved first and last residue. D genes are given only for firm matches. Clone size appears in some rows only: once, few, many, or a class for an expanded clone.

CDR3 protein	CDR3 DNA	clone size	CDR3 length	J gene	D gene	V gene
CASSLVASGGTDNEQFF	TGTGCCAGCAGTTTAGTGGCTAGCGGGGGCACTGACAATGAGCAGTTCTTC	many	17	TRBJ2-1	TRBD2	TRBV12-3/TRBV12-4
CASSQAPGGEPQYF	TGTGCCAGCAGCCAAGCCCCCGGAGGCGAACCGCAGTACTTC	.	14	TRBJ2-7	.	TRBV28
CASSDQPRETQYF	TGTGCCAGCAGTGACCAACCTCGGGAGACCCAGTACTTC	many	13	TRBJ2-5	.	TRBV6-1
CASSRSRVGGSYNEQFF	TGTGCCAGTAGTCGCTCCCGGGTCGGGGGCTCCTACAATGAGCAGTTCTTC	.	17	TRBJ2-1	.	TRBV7-2
CASSPDRVFQFF	TGTGCCAGCAGCCCCGACAGGGTCTTCCAGTTCTTC	many	12	TRBJ2-1	TRBD1	TRBV11-2
CASSREGAGGGYEQYF	TGTGCCAGCAGTCGAGAGGGGGCAGGGGGAGGGTACGAGCAGTACTTC	many	16	TRBJ2-7	.	TRBV6-1
CASSSAERTVYTF	TGTGCCAGCAGCTCAGCGGAGAGGACAGTCTACACCTTC	.	13	TRBJ1-2	.	TRBV5-1
CASSLRAGGYNEQFF	TGTGCCAGCAGTTTAAGGGCGGGAGGGTACAATGAGCAGTTCTTC	.	15	TRBJ2-1	TRBD2	TRBV27
CASSLSQGAFNEAFF	TGTGCCAGCAGCTTAAGCCAGGGGGCGTTTAATGAAGCTTTCTTT	many	15	TRBJ1-1	TRBD1	TRBV11-2
CASSGNYEQYF	TGTGCCAGCAGCGGAAACTACGAGCAGTACTTC	many	11	TRBJ2-7	.	TRBV7-9
CASSFFSGTPRSSYEQYF	TGTGCCAGCAGTTTCTTCTCCGGGACGCCAAGGAGCTCCTACGAGCAGTACTTC	many	18	TRBJ2-7	.	TRBV28
CASSPQTSGAYEQYF	TGTGCCAGCAGCCCTCAGACTAGCGGCGCCTACGAGCAGTACTTC	many	15	TRBJ2-7	TRBD2	TRBV9
CASKGEETQYF	TGTGCCAGCAAGGGCGAAGAGACCCAGTACTTC	many	11	TRBJ2-5	.	TRBV28
CASSLLTNYGYTF	TGTGCCAGCAGCTTGCTGACTAACTATGGCTACACCTTC	many	13	TRBJ1-2	.	TRBV5-5
CAWSAGGGYTF	TGTGCCTGGAGTGCAGGGGGAGGCTACACCTTC	many	11	TRBJ1-2	TRBD1	TRBV30
CASSITAFSYEQYF	TGTGCCAGTAGTATAACAGCGTTCTCCTACGAGCAGTACTTC	many	14	TRBJ2-7	.	TRBV19
CASSLIVGLAGGSSYNEQFF	TGTGCCAGCAGTTTGATAGTCGGACTAGCGGGAGGGAGCTCCTACAATGAGCAGTTCTTC	many	20	TRBJ2-1	TRBD2	TRBV27
CASSDRTSGSWNIQYF	TGTGCCAGCAGCGACCGGACTAGCGGGAGCTGGAACATTCAGTACTTC	many	16	TRBJ2-4	TRBD2	TRBV7-2
CASRQGRYEKLFF	TGTGCCAGCAGACAGGGGCGCTATGAAAAACTGTTTTTT	many	13	TRBJ1-4	TRBD1	TRBV28
CASSPRPGTSGGVDTQYF	TGTGCCAGCAGCCCCCGACCCGGGACTAGCGGAGGGGTAGATACGCAGTATTTT	many	18	TRBJ2-3	TRBD2	TRBV7-3
CASSHFLREEDGYTF	TGCGCCAGCAGCCATTTTCTCAGAGAAGAAGATGGCTACACCTTC	many	15	TRBJ1-2	.	TRBV4-1
CATRDLYGYTF	TGTGCCACCAGAGACCTCTATGGCTACACCTTC	few	11	TRBJ1-2	.	TRBV24-1
CASGLAETQYF	TGTGCCAGCGGGCTAGCGGAGACCCAGTACTTC	once	11	TRBJ2-5	.	TRBV6-2/TRBV6-3
CASSLGAGLYEQYF	TGTGCCAGCAGCCTTGGGGCAGGACTTTACGAGCAGTACTTC	many	14	TRBJ2-7	.	TRBV28
CASSEGTGGETQYF	TGCGCCAGCAGCGAAGGGACAGGGGGCGAGACCCAGTACTTC	many	14	TRBJ2-5	TRBD1	TRBV10-1
CASSTRTSGSQETQYF	TGTGCCAGCAGCACCAGGACTAGCGGGAGCCAAGAGACCCAGTACTTC	many	16	TRBJ2-5	TRBD2	TRBV7-8
CASSAAAYSGNTIYF	TGTGCCAGCAGTGCGGCGGCTTACTCTGGAAACACCATATATTTT	many	15	TRBJ1-3	.	TRBV2
CASKRGDLLDEQYF	TGTGCCAGCAAGAGGGGCGACTTGCTTGACGAGCAGTACTTC	many	14	TRBJ2-7	.	TRBV6-2/TRBV6-3
CASSIVAGGPNEQFF	TGTGCCAGTAGTATAGTAGCGGGAGGGCCCAATGAGCAGTTCTTC	few	15	TRBJ2-1	TRBD2	TRBV19
CASSSNRDIYGYTF	TGTGCCAGCAGCTCAAACAGGGATATTTATGGCTACACCTTC	.	14	TRBJ1-2	.	TRBV7-2
CAWSAGAALQQYF	TGTGCCTGGAGTGCGGGAGCGGCTTTACAGCAGTACTTC	many	13	TRBJ2-7	.	TRBV30
CASSELEAVYGYTF	TGTGCCAGCAGTGAATTGGAGGCAGTCTATGGCTACACCTTC	many	14	TRBJ1-2	.	TRBV6-1
CASSSRRGNTEAFF	TGTGCCAGCTCCTCTAGGAGAGGGAACACTGAAGCTTTCTTT	many	14	TRBJ1-1	.	TRBV28
CAWNQDGTEAFF	TGTGCCTGGAACCAGGACGGCACTGAAGCTTTCTTT	.	12	TRBJ1-1	.	TRBV30
CASSYSTDSYNSPLHF	TGTGCCAGCAGTTACTCGACGGACTCCTATAATTCACCCCTCCACTTT	few	16	TRBJ1-6	.	TRBV6-5
CASSQGSGRGFIFF	TGTGCCAGCAGCCAAGGCTCTGGACGGGGCTTTATCTTCTTT	many	14	TRBJ1-1	.	TRBV3-1
CASSVGGGYNEQFF	TGTGCCAGCAGCGTAGGCGGGGGTTACAATGAGCAGTTCTTC	many	14	TRBJ2-1	TRBD2	TRBV9
CASNFQGGDQYF	TGTGCCAGCAATTTTCAGGGGGGAGACCAGTACTTC	.	12	TRBJ2-5	.	TRBV28
CASSIDPLETGESSDTIYF	TGTGCCAGTAGTATAGATCCCCTCGAGACAGGGGAGTCGTCGGACACCATATATTTT	few	19	TRBJ1-3	TRBD1	TRBV19
CASSVVQGGTGELFF	TGTGCCAGCAGCGTAGTACAGGGTGGCACCGGGGAGCTGTTTTTT	many	15	TRBJ2-2	.	TRBV9
CASSQDHDRNYGYTF	TGTGCCAGCAGCCAAGATCACGACAGAAACTATGGCTACACCTTC	.	15	TRBJ1-2	.	TRBV4-2
CASSFGQGVGNTEAFF	TGTGCCAGCAGTTTCGGACAGGGAGTCGGCAACACTGAAGCTTTCTTT	many	16	TRBJ1-1	TRBD1	TRBV6-1
CASSSGAGGGHEQYF	TGTGCCAGCAGCTCAGGGGCGGGAGGAGGCCACGAGCAGTACTTC	.	15	TRBJ2-7	TRBD2	TRBV7-9
CATSDYPQGGQETQYF	TGTGCCACCAGTGATTACCCGCAGGGTGGCCAAGAGACCCAGTACTTC	many	16	TRBJ2-5	.	TRBV24-1
CASSTARDSNYGYTF	TGTGCCAGCAGCACCGCGCGGGACAGTAACTATGGCTACACCTTC	many	15	TRBJ1-2	TRBD1	TRBV13